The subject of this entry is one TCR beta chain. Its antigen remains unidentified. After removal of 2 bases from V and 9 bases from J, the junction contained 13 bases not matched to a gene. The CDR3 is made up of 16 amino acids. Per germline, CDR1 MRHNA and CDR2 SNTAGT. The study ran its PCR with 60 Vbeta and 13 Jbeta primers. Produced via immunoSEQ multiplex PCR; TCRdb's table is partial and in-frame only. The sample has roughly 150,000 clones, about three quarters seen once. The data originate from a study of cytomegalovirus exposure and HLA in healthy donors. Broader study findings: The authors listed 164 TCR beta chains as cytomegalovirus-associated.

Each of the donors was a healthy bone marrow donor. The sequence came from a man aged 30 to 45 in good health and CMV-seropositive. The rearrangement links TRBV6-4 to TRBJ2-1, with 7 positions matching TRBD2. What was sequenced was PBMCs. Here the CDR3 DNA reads TGTGCCAGCAGTGACGCTGTTGGCGGGAGTATCGGTGAGCAGTTCTTC. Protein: CASSDAVGGSIGEQFF.